The text below deals with one TCR beta chain. Its antigen remains unknown. A multiplex PCR was run with 60 Vbeta primers and 13 Jbeta primers. In the authors' workflow: The count from a later analysis was some 76 million unique TCR beta chains, some 10 million of them shared. Only in-frame clones appear in the TCRdb table, and some are missing; sequencing was by immunoSEQ multiplex PCR. V and J calls and clone size are copied from that table; D and trimming were computed from the DNA. The top ten hold around 3.3% of the sample, which has tens of thousands of clones, 76% seen once. The sample comes from a study of cytomegalovirus exposure and HLA in healthy donors. Regarding the study as a whole: There were some V segments, including TRBV6-2 and TRBV6-3, excluded as indistinguishable.

The V gene's germline CDR1 is MDHEN and CDR2 SYDVKM. V was clipped by 5 bases and J by 4 bases, with 11 bases between them. This CDR3 spans 13 amino acids. The sequence was collected from a man aged 18 to 30 in good health and CMV-seronegative. Sequencing was carried out using PBMCs. The gene calls are TRBV28 and TRBJ2-5, with D perhaps TRBD2 (5 bases). The CDR3: CASSEGTTETQYF. Written as DNA, the CDR3 is TGTGCCAGCAGTGAGGGAACAACAGAGACCCAGTACTTC. Full variable domain (missing parts from reference TRBV28 and TRBJ2-5): DVKVTQSSRYLVKRTGEKVFLECVQDMDHENMFWYRQDPGLGLRLIYFSYDVKMKEKGDIPEGYSVSREKKERFSLILESASTNQTSMYLCASSEGTTETQYFGPGTRLLVL.